The count of the clone carrying this TCR beta chain is one. TCRdb ran MiXCR on the PCR reads and lists one entry per CDR3 protein. The table shows about 8,700 distinct CDR3 sequences, with about half occurring only once. These data come from a study of CD4 and CD8 cells across lung adenocarcinoma regions. The CDR3 sequence is 15 residues long. Trimming took 5 bases from V and 4 from J; bases not matched to a gene: 6. Germline V lookup: CDR1 MNHNS, CDR2 SASEGT. The rearrangement links TRBV6-1 to TRBJ2-1, with 9 positions matching TRBD1. The sequence derives from a female donor with lung adenocarcinoma. The CD4 and CD8 labels of this study may be unreliable. The specimen sequenced was CD8+ T cells from the margin of a lung tumor. The CDR3 DNA reads as TGTGCCAGCAGTCGGGGACAGGGTTGGTACAATGAGCAGTTCTTC. Translating it yields CASSRGQGWYNEQFF.